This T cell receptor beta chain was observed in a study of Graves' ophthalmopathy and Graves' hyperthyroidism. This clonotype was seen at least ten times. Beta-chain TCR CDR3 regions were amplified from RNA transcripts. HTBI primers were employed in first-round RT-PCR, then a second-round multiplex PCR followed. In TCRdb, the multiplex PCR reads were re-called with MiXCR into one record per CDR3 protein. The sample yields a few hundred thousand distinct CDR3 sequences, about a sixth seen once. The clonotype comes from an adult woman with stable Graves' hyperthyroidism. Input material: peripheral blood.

CDR3 amino acids: CASSDRTDGSSPLHF. The CDR3, as DNA: TGTGCCAGCAGTGATCGGACAGATGGAAGTTCACCCCTCCACTTT. This chain connects TRBV2 to TRBJ1-6, with a weak D call TRBD1 (6 bases). Per the germline V gene, CDR1 is SNHLY and CDR2 is FYNNEI. Trimming stripped 3 bases from V and 9 bases from J, with 15 bases between. The CDR3 length is 15 residues.